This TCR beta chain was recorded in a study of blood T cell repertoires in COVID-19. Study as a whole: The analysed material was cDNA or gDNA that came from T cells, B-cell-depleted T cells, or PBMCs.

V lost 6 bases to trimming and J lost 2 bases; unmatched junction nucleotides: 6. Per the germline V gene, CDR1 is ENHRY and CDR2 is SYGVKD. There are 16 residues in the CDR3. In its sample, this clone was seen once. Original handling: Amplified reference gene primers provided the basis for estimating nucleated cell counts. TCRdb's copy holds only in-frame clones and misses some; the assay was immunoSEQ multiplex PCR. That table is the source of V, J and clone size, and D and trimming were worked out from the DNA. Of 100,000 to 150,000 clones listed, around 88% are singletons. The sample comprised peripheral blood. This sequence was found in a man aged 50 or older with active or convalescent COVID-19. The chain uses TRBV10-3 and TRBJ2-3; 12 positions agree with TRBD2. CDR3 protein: CAISGLAGSNTDTQYF. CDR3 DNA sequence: TGTGCCATCAGCGGACTAGCGGGAAGTAACACAGATACGCAGTATTTT.